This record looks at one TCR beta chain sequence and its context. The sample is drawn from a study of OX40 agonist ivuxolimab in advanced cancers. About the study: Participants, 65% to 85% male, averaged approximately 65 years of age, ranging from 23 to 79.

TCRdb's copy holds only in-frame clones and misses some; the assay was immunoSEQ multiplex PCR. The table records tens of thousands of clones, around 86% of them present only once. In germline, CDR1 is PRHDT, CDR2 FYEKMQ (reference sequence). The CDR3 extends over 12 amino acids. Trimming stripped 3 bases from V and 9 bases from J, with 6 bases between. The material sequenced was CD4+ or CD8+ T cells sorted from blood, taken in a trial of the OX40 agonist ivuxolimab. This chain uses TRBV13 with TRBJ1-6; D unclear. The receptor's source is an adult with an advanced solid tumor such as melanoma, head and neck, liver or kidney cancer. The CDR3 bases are TGTGCCAGCAGCTTCCCCCGTTCACCCCTCCACTTT. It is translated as CASSFPRSPLHF.